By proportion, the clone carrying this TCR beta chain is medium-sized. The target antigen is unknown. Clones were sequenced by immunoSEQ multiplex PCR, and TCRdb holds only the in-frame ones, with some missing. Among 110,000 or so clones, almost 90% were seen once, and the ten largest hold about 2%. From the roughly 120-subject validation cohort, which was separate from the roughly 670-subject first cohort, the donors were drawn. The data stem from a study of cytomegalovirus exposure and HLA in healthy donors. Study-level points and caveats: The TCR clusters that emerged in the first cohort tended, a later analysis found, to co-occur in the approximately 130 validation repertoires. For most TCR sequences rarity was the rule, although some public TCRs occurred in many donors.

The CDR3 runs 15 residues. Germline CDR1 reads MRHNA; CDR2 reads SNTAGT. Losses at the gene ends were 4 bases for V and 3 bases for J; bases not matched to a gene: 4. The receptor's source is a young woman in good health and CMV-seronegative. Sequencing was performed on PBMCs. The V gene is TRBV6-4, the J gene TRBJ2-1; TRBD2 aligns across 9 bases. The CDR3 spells CASSGGAGGYNEQFF. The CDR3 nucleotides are TGTGCCAGCAGTGGAGGAGCGGGGGGCTACAATGAGCAGTTCTTC.